The 21 T cell receptor beta chains below come from one sample, sequenced in a study of blood T cell repertoires in COVID-19. Only in-frame clones appear in the TCRdb table, and some are missing; sequencing was by immunoSEQ multiplex PCR. The top ten hold about 12% of the sample, which has under 100,000 clones, about 80% seen once. Input material: peripheral blood. These receptors were obtained from a middle-aged woman with active or convalescent COVID-19.

This chain joins TRBV15 and TRBJ2-3; 9 bases align to TRBD2. Looked up from germline, CDR1 is LNHNV and CDR2 is YYDKDF (reference sequence). The CDR3 runs to 16 residues. The V segment lost 1 base and the J segment 4 bases; nucleotides outside the gene matches: 6. The CDR3 region has the DNA TGTGCCACCAGCAGAGGGCGGGAGGGCCTCGCAGATACGCAGTATTTT. Protein product: CATSRGREGLADTQYF. Full variable domain (rest looked up from reference TRBV15 and TRBJ2-3): DAMVIQNPRYQVTQFGKPVTLSCSQTLNHNVMYWYQQKSSQAPKLLFHYYDKDFNNEADTPDNFQSRRPNTSFCFLDIRSPGLGDTAMYLCATSRGREGLADTQYFGPGTRLTVL.

The table lists this clone with a few counts. The chain has TRBV9 and TRBJ2-5; 9 positions agree with TRBD1. CDR1 and CDR2 (germline): SGDLS, YYNGEE. This CDR3 region has 15 residues. Losses at the gene ends were 0 bases for V and 4 bases for J; bases not matched to a gene: 4. The CDR3 region has the DNA TGTGCCAGCAGCGTAGCCGGGACAGGGAGAGAGACCCAGTACTTC. Translation: CASSVAGTGRETQYF.

This clone was counted once. The chain has TRBV4-3 and TRBJ2-1; 9 positions match TRBD1. In germline, CDR1 is LGHNA, CDR2 YSLEER. This CDR3 contains 16 residues. Trimming took 0 bases from V and 4 from J; bases not matched to a gene: 4. The CDR3 DNA reads TGCGCCAGCAGCCAAGAACCCGGACAGGGGTACAATGAGCAGTTCTTC. Translating it yields CASSQEPGQGYNEQFF.

This sequence joins TRBV28 and TRBJ2-3; 8 nucleotides line up with TRBD2. This CDR3 has 16 residues. The V gene end was trimmed by 2 bases and the J gene end by 3 bases; junction bases not matched to a gene: 7. From germline, CDR1 is MDHEN and CDR2 SYDVKM. This CDR3 is CASSLGGGRQTDTQYF. DNA of the CDR3: TGTGCCAGCAGTTTAGGGGGCGGGAGGCAGACAGATACGCAGTATTTT.

The J gene is TRBJ2-1, the V gene TRBV5-5; 11 positions agree with TRBD1. The V gene's germline CDR1 is SGHKS and CDR2 YYEKEE (reference sequence). The CDR3 has 16 residues. After removal of 4 bases from V and 9 bases from J, the junction contained 12 bases not matched to a gene. The CDR3 sequence: CASSVRGTGGLGEQFF. CDR3 nucleotide sequence: TGTGCCAGCAGCGTGAGGGGGACAGGGGGATTAGGTGAGCAGTTCTTC.

V usage is TRBV2 and J usage is TRBJ1-6; 8 bases align to TRBD1. This CDR3 is 14 amino acids long. Trimming took 6 bases from V and 5 from J; bases not matched to a gene: 3. CDR1 is SNHLY, CDR2 FYNNEI, per germline. The CDR3 protein is CASRRQGNNSPLHF. The CDR3 DNA follows: TGTGCCAGCAGGAGACAGGGGAATAATTCACCCCTCCACTTT.

This CDR3 reads CASSFPDWGSSGNTIYF. In DNA form, the CDR3 reads TGTGCCAGCAGTTTCCCCGACTGGGGCAGCTCTGGAAACACCATATATTTT. The chain uses TRBV5-6 and TRBJ1-3, with TRBD1 as a possible D gene (5 bases). Trimming removed 5 bases at V and 0 bases at J, with 18 bases between. Per germline, CDR1 SGHDT and CDR2 YYEEEE. This CDR3 spans 17 amino acids.

The rearrangement joins TRBV13 to TRBJ2-2, with D perhaps TRBD1 (5 bases). Germline CDR1 reads PRHDT; CDR2 reads FYEKMQ (reference sequence). Trimming took off 2 bases at V and 6 bases at J, with 7 bases between the two ends. The CDR3 has 13 amino acids. The CDR3 region is CASSLRGPGELFF. The CDR3 nucleotides are TGTGCCAGCAGCTTAAGGGGTCCCGGGGAGCTGTTTTTT.

CDR3 DNA: TGTGCCAGTAGTTCCGGGACAGGCCGTTTCACTGAAGCTTTCTTT. Its protein product is CASSSGTGRFTEAFF. The chain couples TRBV19 to TRBJ1-1, with 8 bases matching TRBD1. This CDR3 spans 15 amino acids. The V segment lost 5 bases and the J segment 4 bases; nucleotides outside the gene matches: 9. Germline V gene lookup returns CDR1 LNHDA and CDR2 SQIVND (reference sequence).

This chain links TRBV6-5 with TRBJ1-1; no clear D. Trimming cost V 4 bases and J 6 bases, with 6 bases left between them. CDR1 and CDR2 (germline): MNHEY, SVGAGI. CDR3 size: 11 residues. The CDR3 is CASSSSAEAFF. Written as DNA, the CDR3 is TGTGCCAGCAGTTCTTCCGCTGAAGCTTTCTTT.

The V gene is TRBV5-6, the J gene TRBJ1-2; D is perhaps TRBD1 (6 bases). CDR3 length: 14 residues. Germline V gene data show CDR1 as SGHDT and CDR2 as YYEEEE. Deletions cut 2 bases from V and 3 bases from J, with 11 bases between. For the CDR3, the DNA is TGTGCCAGCAGCTTTGGGGGGGCGGACTATGGCTACACCTTC. This codes for CASSFGGADYGYTF.

J is TRBJ2-7 and V is TRBV4-3, with a weak D call TRBD1 (6 bases). Germline assignment: CDR1 LGHNA and CDR2 YSLEER. The ends were cut back, 0 bases at V and 1 base at J, with 22 bases in the middle. The CDR3 has 19 amino acids. The CDR3 region has the DNA TGCGCCAGCAGCCAAGATCGTTCGTGGGGCAGGGGATTTTCCTACGAGCAGTACTTC. The encoded protein is CASSQDRSWGRGFSYEQYF.

This chain links TRBV7-9 with TRBJ2-2; 12 bases fit TRBD2. This CDR3 comprises 15 residues. CDR1 and CDR2 (germline): SEHNR, FQNEAQ (reference sequence). V gave up 3 bases and J gave up 6 bases; unmatched junction bases: 2. The CDR3 nucleotides are TGTGCCAGCAGCTTGAGGACTAGCGGGGCCGGGGAGCTGTTTTTT. It encodes CASSLRTSGAGELFF.

The chain combines TRBV27 with TRBJ2-7, with D maybe TRBD2 (6 bases). The CDR3 contains 15 residues. The V gene lost 5 bases and the J gene lost 3 bases, with 17 bases spanning the gap. The germline CDR1 and CDR2 sequences are MNHEY and SMNVEV (reference sequence). CDR3 nucleotides: TGTGCCAGCAGTGCCTCTACGGGAGTAAGCTACGAGCAGTACTTC. It yields the protein CASSASTGVSYEQYF.

V gene TRBV10-3 combines with J gene TRBJ1-1; D gene uncertain. Deletions cut 6 bases from V and 4 bases from J, with 15 bases between. Germline V lookup: CDR1 ENHRY, CDR2 SYGVKD. The CDR3 sequence is 14 residues long. The CDR3 region has the DNA TGTGCCATCAGGGCCGCCGGAGCCGGCACTGAAGCTTTCTTT. Residues: CAIRAAGAGTEAFF.

The chain carries TRBV11-3 and TRBJ1-2; 12 nucleotides align to TRBD1. Germline V gives CDR1 SGHNT, CDR2 YENEEA. The CDR3 covers 16 residues. V was clipped by 0 bases and J by 5 bases; unmatched bases: 4. The CDR3 is CASSLEGTGGSYGYTF. The CDR3 DNA reads TGTGCCAGCAGCTTAGAAGGGACAGGGGGCAGTTATGGCTACACCTTC. The variable domain in full, with the rest retrieved from reference TRBV11-3 and TRBJ1-2, is EAGVVQSPRYKIIEKKQPVAFWCNPISGHNTLYWYLQNLGQGPELLIRYENEEAVDDSQLPKDRFSAERLKGVDSTLKIQPAELGDSAVYLCASSLEGTGGSYGYTFGSGTRLTVV.

The rearrangement uses TRBV29-1 and TRBJ2-3, with 9 bases identical to TRBD2. Per germline, CDR1 SQVTM and CDR2 ANQGSEA. This CDR3 has 15 amino acids. With V trimmed by 4 bases and J by 0 bases, 5 bases remained unmatched. CDR3 in DNA: TGCAGCGTTGGGCGACTAGCGGATAGCACAGATACGCAGTATTTT. Translation: CSVGRLADSTDTQYF.

V usage is TRBV5-6 and J usage is TRBJ1-1; 11 positions agree with TRBD1. The germline V gene encodes CDR1 SGHDT and CDR2 YYEEEE. V lost 3 bases to trimming and J lost 1 base; unmatched junction nucleotides: 8. The CDR3 is 17 amino acids. The CDR3 region is CASSCRTGGFENTEAFF. DNA of the CDR3: TGTGCCAGCAGCTGCCGGACAGGGGGCTTCGAGAACACTGAAGCTTTCTTT.

V is TRBV5-1 and J is TRBJ1-4; the match to TRBD1 covers 9 bases. This CDR3 contains 14 residues. V shed 3 bases and J 8 bases; nucleotides not matched to a gene: 5. Per germline, CDR1 SGHRS and CDR2 YFSETQ. CDR3 amino acids: CASSSGQGNEKLFF. CDR3 DNA sequence: TGCGCCAGCAGCTCCGGACAGGGGAACGAAAAACTGTTTTTT.

The V call is TRBV5-8, the J call TRBJ2-4; possibly TRBD2 for D (7 bases). The CDR3 consists of 18 residues. Trimming cost V 4 bases and J 0 bases, with 20 bases left between them. Germline values: CDR1 SGHTS, CDR2 YDEGEE. The CDR3 reads CASSTGGPGWVAKNIQYF. CDR3 coding DNA: TGTGCCAGCAGCACCGGGGGGCCGGGATGGGTAGCCAAAAACATTCAGTACTTC.

The V and J genes are TRBV18 and TRBJ1-4; 7 bases agree with TRBD1. The CDR3 is 17 residues long. V lost 6 bases to trimming and J lost 0 bases; unmatched junction nucleotides: 10. Germline V gene sequence: CDR1 KGHSH, CDR2 LQKENI. CDR3 residues: CASSPGQTLTTNEKLFF. As DNA, the CDR3 is TGTGCCAGCTCGCCGGGACAGACACTCACAACTAATGAAAAACTGTTTTTT.